This TCR beta chain came from a study of type 1 regulatory T cells. In the study overall: T-allo10 is a Tr1-enriched, alloantigen-specific CD4 T cell product made in vitro.

CDR3 length equals 15 residues. CDR1 is SGHTA, CDR2 FQGNSA, per germline. Trimming at V came to 1 base and at J to 7 bases, leaving 5 bases not matched to a gene. This clonotype has a handful of counts. Its antigen is as yet unknown. From the reads, TCRdb called clonotypes with MiXCR, one entry per CDR3 protein. The sample includes about 69,000 distinct CDR3 sequences, less than 25% of them seen just once. General study points: Tr1 cells had a more restricted TCR repertoire than non-Tr1 cells.

The TCR comes from a human donor in good health. Specimen: cultured type 1 regulatory T (Tr1) cells, either the whole culture or a sorted fraction (not recorded which). J is TRBJ2-1 and V is TRBV7-2; 9 nucleotides match TRBD2. The CDR3, as DNA: TGTGCCAGCAGCTTAGGCACTAGCGGGCTTAATGAGCAGTTCTTC. It is translated as CASSLGTSGLNEQFF.